The clone carrying this TCR beta chain was counted a single time. This sample was taken from a study of T cell clones after liver transplantation. Sequencing used immunoSEQ multiplex PCR; TCRdb keeps in-frame clones, though not all of them. Among 70,000 to 95,000 clones listed, 83% were seen once. The sample consisted of CD4+ T cells from blood, taken at the 22-month timepoint. The source of this sequence is a human patient who received a liver transplant. Part of the T cell pool may stem from the graft donor.

Here the CDR3 reads CASTPGFQETQYF. CDR3 DNA sequence: TGTGCCAGCACACCCGGGTTTCAAGAGACCCAGTACTTC. The rearrangement links TRBV28 to TRBJ2-5; D is uncertain. This CDR3 is built from 13 residues. Germline CDR1 is MDHEN and CDR2 is SYDVKM. The ends were cut back, 7 bases at V and 2 bases at J, with 11 bases in the middle.